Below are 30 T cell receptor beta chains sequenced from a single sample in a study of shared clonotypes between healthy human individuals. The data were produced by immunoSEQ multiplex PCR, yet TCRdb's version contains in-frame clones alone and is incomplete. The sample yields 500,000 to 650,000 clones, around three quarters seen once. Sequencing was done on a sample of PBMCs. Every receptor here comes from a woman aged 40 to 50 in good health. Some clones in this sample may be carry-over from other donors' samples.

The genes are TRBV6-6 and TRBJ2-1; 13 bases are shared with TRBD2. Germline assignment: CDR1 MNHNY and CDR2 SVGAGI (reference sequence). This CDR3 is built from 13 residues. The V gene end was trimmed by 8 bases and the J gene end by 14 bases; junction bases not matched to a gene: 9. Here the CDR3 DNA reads TGTGCCAGCTCGGGACTAGCGGGGAGGGGGGAGTTCTTC. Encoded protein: CASSGLAGRGEFF.

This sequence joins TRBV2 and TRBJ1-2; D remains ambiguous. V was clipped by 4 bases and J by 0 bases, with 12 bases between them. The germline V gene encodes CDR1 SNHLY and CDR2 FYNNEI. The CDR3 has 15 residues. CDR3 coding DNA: TGTGCCAGCAGTGGGGAAGGGTTAGCTAACTATGGCTACACCTTC. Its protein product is CASSGEGLANYGYTF. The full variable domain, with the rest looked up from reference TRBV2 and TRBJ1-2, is EPEVTQTPSHQVTQMGQEVILRCVPISNHLYFYWYRQILGQKVEFLVSFYNNEISEKSEIFDDQFSVERPDGSNFTLKIRSTKLEDSAMYFCASSGEGLANYGYTFGSGTRLTVV.

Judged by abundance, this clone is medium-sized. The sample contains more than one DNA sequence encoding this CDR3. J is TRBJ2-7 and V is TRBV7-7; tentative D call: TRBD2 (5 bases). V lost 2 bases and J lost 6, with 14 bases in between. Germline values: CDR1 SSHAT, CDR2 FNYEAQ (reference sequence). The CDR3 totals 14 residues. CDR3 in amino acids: CASSLQPGSSEQYF. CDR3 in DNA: TGTGCCAGCAGCTTACAACCGGGGTCGAGCGAGCAGTACTTC.

In DNA, the CDR3 is TGTGCCAGCAGGCGGAGGCCCGGGACTAGCGGTACCTACGAGCAGTACTTC. Translation gives CASRRRPGTSGTYEQYF. This chain joins TRBV28 and TRBJ2-7; the match to TRBD2 covers 11 bases. V lost 6 bases to trimming and J lost 2 bases; unmatched junction nucleotides: 12. The CDR3 contains 17 residues. CDR1 and CDR2 from the germline V gene are MDHEN and SYDVKM. Based on the CDR3 plus reference TRBV28 and TRBJ2-7, the full variable domain is DVKVTQSSRYLVKRTGEKVFLECVQDMDHENMFWYRQDPGLGLRLIYFSYDVKMKEKGDIPEGYSVSREKKERFSLILESASTNQTSMYLCASRRRPGTSGTYEQYFGPGTRLTVT.

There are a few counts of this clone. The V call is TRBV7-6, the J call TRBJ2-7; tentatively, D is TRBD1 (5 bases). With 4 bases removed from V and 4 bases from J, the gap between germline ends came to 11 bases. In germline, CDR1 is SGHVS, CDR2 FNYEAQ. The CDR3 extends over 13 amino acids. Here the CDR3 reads CASSYFKGYEQYF. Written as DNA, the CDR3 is TGTGCCAGCAGCTATTTTAAGGGGTACGAGCAGTACTTC. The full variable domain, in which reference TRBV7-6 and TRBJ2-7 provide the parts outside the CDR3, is GAGVSQSPRYKVTKRGQDVALRCDPISGHVSLYWYRQALGQGPEFLTYFNYEAQQDKSGLPNDRFSAERPEGSISTLTIQRTEQRDSAMYRCASSYFKGYEQYFGPGTRLTVT.

In DNA form, the CDR3 reads TGTGCCAGCAGTATGGCTAACAGGGGTAATCAGCCCCAGCATTTT. Translated: CASSMANRGNQPQHF. The chain employs TRBV6-1 and TRBJ1-5; 7 bases match TRBD1. This CDR3 has 15 amino acids. V lost 5 bases and J lost 4; bases outside the gene matches: 8. Per the germline V gene, CDR1 is MNHNS and CDR2 is SASEGT.

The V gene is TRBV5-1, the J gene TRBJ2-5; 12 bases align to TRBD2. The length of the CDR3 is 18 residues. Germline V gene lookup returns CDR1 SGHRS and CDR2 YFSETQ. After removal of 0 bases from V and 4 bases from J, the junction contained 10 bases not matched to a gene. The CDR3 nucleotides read TGCGCCAGCAGCTTGGTGGCTAGCGGGAGGGCCGCGGGAGAGACCCAGTACTTC. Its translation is CASSLVASGRAAGETQYF.

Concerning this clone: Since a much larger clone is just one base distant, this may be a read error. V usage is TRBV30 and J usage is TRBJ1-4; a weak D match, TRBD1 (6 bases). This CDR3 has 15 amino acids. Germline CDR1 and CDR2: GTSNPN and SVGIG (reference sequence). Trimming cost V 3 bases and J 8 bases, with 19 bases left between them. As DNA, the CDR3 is TGTGCCTGGAGAGTTCCGGGACACCAGGCGGAAAAACTGTTTTTT. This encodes CAWRVPGHQAEKLFF.

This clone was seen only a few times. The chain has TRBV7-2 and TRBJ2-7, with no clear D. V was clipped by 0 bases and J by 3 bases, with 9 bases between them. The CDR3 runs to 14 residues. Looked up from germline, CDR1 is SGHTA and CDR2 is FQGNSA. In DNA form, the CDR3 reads TGTGCCAGCAGCTTAGCCGGCCTTTACTACGAGCAGTACTTC. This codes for CASSLAGLYYEQYF. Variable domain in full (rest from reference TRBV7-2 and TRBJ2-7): GAGVSQSPSNKVTEKGKDVELRCDPISGHTALYWYRQSLGQGLEFLIYFQGNSAPDKSGLPSDRFSAERTGGSVSTLTIQRTQQEDSAVYLCASSLAGLYYEQYFGPGTRLTVT.

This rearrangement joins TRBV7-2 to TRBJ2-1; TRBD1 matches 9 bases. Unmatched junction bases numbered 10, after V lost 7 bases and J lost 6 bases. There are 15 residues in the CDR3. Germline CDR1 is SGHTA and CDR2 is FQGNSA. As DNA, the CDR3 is TGTGCCAGCACCCTTTCAGGGACAGGGATCAATGAGCAGTTCTTC. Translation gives CASTLSGTGINEQFF.

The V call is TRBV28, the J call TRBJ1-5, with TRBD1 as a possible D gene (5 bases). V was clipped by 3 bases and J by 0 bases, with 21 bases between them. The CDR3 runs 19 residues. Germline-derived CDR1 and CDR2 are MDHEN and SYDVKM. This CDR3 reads CASSLGGRGRPYSNQPQHF. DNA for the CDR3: TGTGCCAGCAGTTTGGGGGGGAGGGGCAGACCCTATAGCAATCAGCCCCAGCATTTT. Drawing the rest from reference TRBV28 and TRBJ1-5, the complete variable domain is DVKVTQSSRYLVKRTGEKVFLECVQDMDHENMFWYRQDPGLGLRLIYFSYDVKMKEKGDIPEGYSVSREKKERFSLILESASTNQTSMYLCASSLGGRGRPYSNQPQHFGDGTRLSIL.

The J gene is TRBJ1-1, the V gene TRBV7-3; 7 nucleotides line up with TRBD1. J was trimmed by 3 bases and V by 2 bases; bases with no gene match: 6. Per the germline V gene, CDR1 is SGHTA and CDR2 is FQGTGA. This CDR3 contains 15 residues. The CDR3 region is CASSLPTGSHTEAFF. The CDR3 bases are TGTGCCAGCAGCTTACCGACAGGGTCTCACACTGAAGCTTTCTTT.

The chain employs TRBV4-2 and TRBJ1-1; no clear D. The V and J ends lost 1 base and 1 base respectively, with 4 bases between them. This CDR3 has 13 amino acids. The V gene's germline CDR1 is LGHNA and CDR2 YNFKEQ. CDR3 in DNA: TGTGCCAGCAGCCAAGCCAGGAACACTGAAGCTTTCTTT. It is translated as CASSQARNTEAFF.

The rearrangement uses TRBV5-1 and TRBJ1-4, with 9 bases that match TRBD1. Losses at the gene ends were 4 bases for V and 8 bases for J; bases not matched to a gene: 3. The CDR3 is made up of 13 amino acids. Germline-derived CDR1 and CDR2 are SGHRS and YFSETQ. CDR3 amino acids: CASSAGQGEKLFF. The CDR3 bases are TGCGCCAGCAGCGCCGGACAGGGGGAAAAACTGTTTTTT. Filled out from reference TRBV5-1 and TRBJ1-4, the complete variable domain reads KAGVTQTPRYLIKTRGQQVTLSCSPISGHRSVSWYQQTPGQGLQFLFEYFSETQRNKGNFPGRFSGRQFSNSRSEMNVSTLELGDSALYLCASSAGQGEKLFFGSGTQLSVL.

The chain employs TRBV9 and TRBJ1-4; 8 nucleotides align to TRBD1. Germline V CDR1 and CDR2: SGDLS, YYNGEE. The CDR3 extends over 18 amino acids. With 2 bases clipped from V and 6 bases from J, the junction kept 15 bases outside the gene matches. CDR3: CASSVGQGWGMMDEKLFF. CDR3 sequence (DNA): TGTGCCAGCAGCGTTGGACAGGGATGGGGTATGATGGATGAAAAACTGTTTTTT.

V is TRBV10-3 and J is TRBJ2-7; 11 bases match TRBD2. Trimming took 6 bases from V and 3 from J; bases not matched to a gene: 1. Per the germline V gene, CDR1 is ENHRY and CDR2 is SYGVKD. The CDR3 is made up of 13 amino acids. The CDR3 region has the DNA TGTGCCATCAGGGGGACTAGCGGCTACGAGCAGTACTTC. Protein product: CAIRGTSGYEQYF.

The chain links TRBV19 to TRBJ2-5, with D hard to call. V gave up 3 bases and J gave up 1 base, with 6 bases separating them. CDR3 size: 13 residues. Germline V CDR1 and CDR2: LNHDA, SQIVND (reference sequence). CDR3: CASSMGFQETQYF. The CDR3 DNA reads TGTGCCAGTAGTATGGGGTTCCAAGAGACCCAGTACTTC.

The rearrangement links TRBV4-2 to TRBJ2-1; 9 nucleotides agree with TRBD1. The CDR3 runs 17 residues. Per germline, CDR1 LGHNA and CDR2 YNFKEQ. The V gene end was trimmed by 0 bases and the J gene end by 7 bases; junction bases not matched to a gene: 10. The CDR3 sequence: CASSQDGSWDRENEQFF. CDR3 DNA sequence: TGTGCCAGCAGCCAAGACGGGTCCTGGGACAGGGAAAATGAGCAGTTCTTC.

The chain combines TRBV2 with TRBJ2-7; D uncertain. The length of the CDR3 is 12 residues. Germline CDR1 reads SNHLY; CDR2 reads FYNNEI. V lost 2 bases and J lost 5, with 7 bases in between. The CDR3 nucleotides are TGTGCCAGCAGTGAAACAGCTGACGAGCAGTACTTC. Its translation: CASSETADEQYF.

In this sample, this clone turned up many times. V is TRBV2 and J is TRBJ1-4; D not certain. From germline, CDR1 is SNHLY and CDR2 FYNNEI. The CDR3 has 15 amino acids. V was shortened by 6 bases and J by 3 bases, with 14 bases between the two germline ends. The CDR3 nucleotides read TGTGCCAGCAGGATCCGGCGTACGGCTAATGAAAAACTGTTTTTT. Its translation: CASRIRRTANEKLFF.

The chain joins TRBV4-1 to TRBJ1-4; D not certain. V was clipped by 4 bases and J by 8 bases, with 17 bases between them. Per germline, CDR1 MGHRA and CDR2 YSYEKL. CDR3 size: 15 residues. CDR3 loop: CASSPPPGSGEKLFF. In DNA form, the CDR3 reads TGCGCCAGCAGCCCCCCCCCGGGCTCGGGCGAAAAACTGTTTTTT.

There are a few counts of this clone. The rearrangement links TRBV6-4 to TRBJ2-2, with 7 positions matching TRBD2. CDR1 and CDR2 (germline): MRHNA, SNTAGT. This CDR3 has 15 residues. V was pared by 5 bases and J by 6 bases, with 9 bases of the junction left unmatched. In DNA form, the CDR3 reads TGTGCCAGCAGTCCTAGCGGTACCGTGGCCGGGGAGCTGTTTTTT. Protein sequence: CASSPSGTVAGELFF.

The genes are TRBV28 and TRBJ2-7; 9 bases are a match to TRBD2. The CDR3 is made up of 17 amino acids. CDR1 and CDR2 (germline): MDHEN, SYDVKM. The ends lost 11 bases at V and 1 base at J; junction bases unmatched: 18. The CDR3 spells CAVPPVIRTSESYEQYF. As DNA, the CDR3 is TGTGCCGTCCCCCCGGTGATCCGGACTAGCGAGTCCTACGAGCAGTACTTC. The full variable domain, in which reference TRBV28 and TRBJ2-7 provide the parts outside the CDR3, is DVKVTQSSRYLVKRTGEKVFLECVQDMDHENMFWYRQDPGLGLRLIYFSYDVKMKEKGDIPEGYSVSREKKERFSLILESASTNQTSMYLCAVPPVIRTSESYEQYFGPGTRLTVT.

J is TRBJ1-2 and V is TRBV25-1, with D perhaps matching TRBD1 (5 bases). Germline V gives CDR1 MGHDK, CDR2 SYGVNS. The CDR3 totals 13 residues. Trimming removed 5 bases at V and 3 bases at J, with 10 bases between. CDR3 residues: CASSRAGHYGYTF. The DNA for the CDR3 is TGTGCCAGCAGTCGGGCAGGGCACTATGGCTACACCTTC.

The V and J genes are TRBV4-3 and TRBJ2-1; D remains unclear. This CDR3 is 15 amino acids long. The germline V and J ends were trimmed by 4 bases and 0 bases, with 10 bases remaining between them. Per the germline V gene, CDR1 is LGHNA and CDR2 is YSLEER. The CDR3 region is CASSPDTSSYNEQFF. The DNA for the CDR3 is TGCGCCAGCAGCCCCGACACGAGCTCCTACAATGAGCAGTTCTTC.

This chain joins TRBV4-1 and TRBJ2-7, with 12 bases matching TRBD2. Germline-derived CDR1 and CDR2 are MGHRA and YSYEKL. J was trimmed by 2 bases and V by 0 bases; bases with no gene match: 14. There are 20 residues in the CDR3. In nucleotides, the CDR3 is TGCGCCAGCAGCCAAGATCGTCCCCCGCCGCGACTAGCGGGAGCCTACGAGCAGTACTTC. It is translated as CASSQDRPPPRLAGAYEQYF.

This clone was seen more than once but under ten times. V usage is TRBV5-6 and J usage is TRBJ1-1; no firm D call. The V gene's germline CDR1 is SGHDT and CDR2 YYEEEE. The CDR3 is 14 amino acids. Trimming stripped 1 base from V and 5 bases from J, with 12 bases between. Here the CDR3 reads CASSLKNGRTEAFF. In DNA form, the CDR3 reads TGTGCCAGCAGCTTGAAAAACGGAAGGACTGAAGCTTTCTTT.

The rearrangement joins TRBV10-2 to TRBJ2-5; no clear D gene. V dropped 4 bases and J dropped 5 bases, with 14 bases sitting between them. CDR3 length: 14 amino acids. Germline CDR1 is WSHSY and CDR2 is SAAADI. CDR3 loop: CASSGPPEVETQYF. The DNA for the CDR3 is TGCGCCAGCAGTGGCCCGCCCGAGGTTGAGACCCAGTACTTC.

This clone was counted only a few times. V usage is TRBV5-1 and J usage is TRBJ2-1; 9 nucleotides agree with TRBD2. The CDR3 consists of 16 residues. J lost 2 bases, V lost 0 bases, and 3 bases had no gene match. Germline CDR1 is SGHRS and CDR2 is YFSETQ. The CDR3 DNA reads TGCGCCAGCAGCTTGGTAGCGGGAGCCGCCTACAATGAGCAGTTCTTC. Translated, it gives CASSLVAGAAYNEQFF. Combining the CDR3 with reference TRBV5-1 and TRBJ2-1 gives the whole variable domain KAGVTQTPRYLIKTRGQQVTLSCSPISGHRSVSWYQQTPGQGLQFLFEYFSETQRNKGNFPGRFSGRQFSNSRSEMNVSTLELGDSALYLCASSLVAGAAYNEQFFGPGTRLTVL.

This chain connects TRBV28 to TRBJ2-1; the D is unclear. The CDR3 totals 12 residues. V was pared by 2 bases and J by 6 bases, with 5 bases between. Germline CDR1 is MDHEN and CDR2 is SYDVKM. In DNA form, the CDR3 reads TGTGCCAGCAGTTTAGGATTCAATGAGCAGTTCTTC. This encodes CASSLGFNEQFF.